This T cell receptor beta chain derives from a study of T cells in Graves' hyperthyroidism and ophthalmopathy. The CDR3 sequence is 14 residues long. The ends were cut back, 4 bases at V and 0 bases at J, with 7 bases in the middle. CDR1 is KGHDR and CDR2 is SFDVKD in the germline V gene. RNA transcripts were the template for amplifying TCR beta CDR3 regions. The HTBI primer set drove a first-round RT-PCR of the TCR CDR3. MiXCR, applied by TCRdb to the multiplex PCR reads, yields one record per CDR3 protein. Of about 840,000 distinct CDR3 sequences in the sample, 38% are singletons; the top ten hold 8.9%.

The chain combines TRBV24-1 with TRBJ2-3; D remains ambiguous. The TCR sequence derives from a man between 18 and 35 years old with Graves' hyperthyroidism. Material: blood. The chain's CDR3 is CATSDPGSTDTQYF. CDR3 DNA sequence: TGTGCCACCAGTGACCCTGGAAGCACAGATACGCAGTATTTT.